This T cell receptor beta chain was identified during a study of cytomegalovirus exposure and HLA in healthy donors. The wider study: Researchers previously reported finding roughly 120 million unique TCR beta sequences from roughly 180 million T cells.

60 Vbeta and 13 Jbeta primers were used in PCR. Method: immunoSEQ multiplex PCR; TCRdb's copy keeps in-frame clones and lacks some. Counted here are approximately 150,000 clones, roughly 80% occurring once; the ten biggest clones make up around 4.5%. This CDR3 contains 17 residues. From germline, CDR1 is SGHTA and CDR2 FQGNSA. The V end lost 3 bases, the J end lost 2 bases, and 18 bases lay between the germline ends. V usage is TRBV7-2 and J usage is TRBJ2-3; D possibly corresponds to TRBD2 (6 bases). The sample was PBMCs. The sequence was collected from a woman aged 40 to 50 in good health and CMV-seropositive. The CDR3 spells CASSFPLGGDLTDTQYF. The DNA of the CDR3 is TGTGCCAGCAGCTTTCCCTTGGGCGGGGACCTCACAGATACGCAGTATTTT.